The present T cell receptor beta chain was sequenced within a study of blood T cell repertoires in COVID-19. Background on the study: The cDNA or gDNA used as material had been derived from T cells, B-cell-depleted T cells, or PBMCs.

Per the original data handling: Amplifying reference gene primers gave estimates of nucleated cell counts. The assay was immunoSEQ multiplex PCR, and TCRdb's table has in-frame clones only and misses some. Clonal size and the V and J genes are those of that table, whereas D and trimming came from the DNA. The sample has about 72,000 clones; about 91% are singletons. This CDR3 comprises 16 residues. V trimming: 6 bases; J trimming: 4 bases; junction bases outside the gene matches: 8. CDR1 is SGHTA and CDR2 is FQGNSA in the germline V gene. The clonotype was recovered from a woman aged 55-69 years with active COVID-19. The sequencing sample was made of peripheral blood. The J gene is TRBJ2-1, the V gene TRBV7-2; 11 bases are shared with TRBD2. The CDR3 coding sequence is TGTGCCAGCAGTTCTAAAGTAGCGGGAGGGTACAATGAGCAGTTCTTC. It codes for CASSSKVAGGYNEQFF.